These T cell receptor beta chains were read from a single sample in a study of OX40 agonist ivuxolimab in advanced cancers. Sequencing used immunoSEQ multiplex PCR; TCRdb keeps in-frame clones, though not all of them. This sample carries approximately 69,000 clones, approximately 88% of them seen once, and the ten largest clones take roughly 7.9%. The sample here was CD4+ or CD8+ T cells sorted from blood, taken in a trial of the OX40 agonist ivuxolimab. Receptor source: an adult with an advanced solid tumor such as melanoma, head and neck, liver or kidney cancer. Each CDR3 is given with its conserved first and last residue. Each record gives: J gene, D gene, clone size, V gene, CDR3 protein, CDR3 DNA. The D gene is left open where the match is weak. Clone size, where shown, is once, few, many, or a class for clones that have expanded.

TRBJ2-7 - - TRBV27 CASSPQGTSWEQYF TGTGCCAGCAGTCCCCAAGGAACTTCTTGGGAGCAGTACTTC
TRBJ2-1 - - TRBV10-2 CASSDNPNGYNEQFF TGCGCCAGCAGTGATAATCCCAACGGGTACAATGAGCAGTTCTTC
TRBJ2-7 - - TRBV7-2 CASSRSPSYEQYF TGTGCCAGCAGCCGGTCCCCCAGCTACGAGCAGTACTTC
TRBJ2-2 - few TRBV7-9 CASSLDHGELFF TGTGCCAGCAGCTTAGACCACGGGGAGCTGTTTTTT
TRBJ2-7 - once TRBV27 CASSLYPSGEQYF TGTGCCAGCAGTTTATACCCCTCAGGGGAGCAGTACTTC
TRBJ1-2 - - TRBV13 CASSLEDYGYTF TGTGCCAGCAGCTTAGAGGACTATGGCTACACCTTC
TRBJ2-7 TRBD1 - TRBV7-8 CASSVRDRGLYEQYF TGTGCCAGCAGCGTCCGGGACAGGGGGCTTTACGAGCAGTACTTC
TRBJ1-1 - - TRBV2 CASQYSGNTEAFF TGTGCCAGCCAATACAGCGGGAACACTGAAGCTTTCTTT
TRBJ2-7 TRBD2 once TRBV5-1 CASSLELAGAYEQYF TGCGCCAGCAGCTTGGAGCTAGCGGGGGCCTACGAGCAGTACTTC
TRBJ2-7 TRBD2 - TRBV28 CASSLIGGSREQYF TGTGCCAGCAGTTTGATCGGGGGGTCCAGAGAGCAGTACTTC
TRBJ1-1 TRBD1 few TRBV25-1 CASSEGDRIEAFF TGTGCCAGCAGTGAGGGGGACAGGATTGAAGCTTTCTTT
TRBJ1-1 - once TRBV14 CASSQDAAGRSVAFF TGTGCCAGCAGCCAAGATGCGGCGGGAAGGTCGGTAGCTTTCTTT
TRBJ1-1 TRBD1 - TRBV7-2 CASSLSGTAGNTEAFF TGTGCCAGCAGCTTAAGTGGGACAGCAGGGAACACTGAAGCTTTCTTT
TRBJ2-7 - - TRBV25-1 CASSPHGTYEQYF TGTGCCAGCAGTCCCCACGGAACCTACGAGCAGTACTTC
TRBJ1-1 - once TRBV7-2 CASSLAIGVAEAFF TGTGCCAGCAGCTTAGCGATTGGGGTCGCTGAAGCTTTCTTT
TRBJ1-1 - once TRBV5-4 CASSFSGNTEAFF TGTGCCAGCAGCTTTTCCGGGAACACTGAAGCTTTCTTT
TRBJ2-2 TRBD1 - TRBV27 CASNGRGLTGELFF TGTGCCAGCAACGGCAGGGGGCTGACCGGGGAGCTGTTTTTT
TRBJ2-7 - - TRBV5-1 CASRNSQSSYEQYF TGCGCCAGCAGAAACAGCCAAAGCTCCTACGAGCAGTACTTC
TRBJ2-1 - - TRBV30 CAWSVGGGVNEQFF TGTGCCTGGAGTGTAGGCGGGGGCGTAAATGAGCAGTTCTTC
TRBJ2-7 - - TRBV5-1 CASSLAWGAYEQYF TGCGCCAGCAGCTTGGCATGGGGGGCTTACGAGCAGTACTTC
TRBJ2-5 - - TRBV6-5 CASSATWESETQYF TGTGCCAGCAGCGCGACATGGGAGTCGGAGACCCAGTACTTC
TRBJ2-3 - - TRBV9 CASSVGQPSTDTQYF TGTGCCAGCAGCGTAGGTCAGCCTAGCACAGATACGCAGTATTTT
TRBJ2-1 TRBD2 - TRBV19 CASSIAGGDSPGYNEQFF TGTGCCAGTAGTATAGCGGGAGGGGATAGCCCTGGCTACAATGAGCAGTTCTTC
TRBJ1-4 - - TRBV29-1 CSVEAWNLLFF TGCAGCGTTGAAGCCTGGAACCTACTGTTTTTT
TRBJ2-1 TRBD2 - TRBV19 CASSKGLAQVQFF TGTGCCAGTAGTAAGGGACTAGCTCAGGTGCAGTTCTTC
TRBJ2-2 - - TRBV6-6 CASSYGQSWELFF TGTGCCAGCAGTTACGGGCAGTCTTGGGAGCTGTTTTTT
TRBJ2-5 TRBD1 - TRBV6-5 CASTSTGTGGGTQYF TGTGCCAGCACTTCGACCGGGACAGGCGGAGGGACCCAGTACTTC
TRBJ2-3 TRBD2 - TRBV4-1 CASSQGGAGGIDTQYF TGCGCCAGCAGCCAAGGCGGTGCGGGGGGGATAGATACGCAGTATTTT
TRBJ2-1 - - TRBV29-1 CSVPRGSNEQFF TGCAGCGTTCCGAGGGGGAGCAATGAGCAGTTCTTC
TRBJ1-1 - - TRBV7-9 CASSVVPGEGTEAFF TGTGCCAGCAGCGTAGTCCCGGGTGAGGGCACTGAAGCTTTCTTT
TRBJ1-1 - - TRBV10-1 CASSAPRPAEAFF TGCGCCAGCAGTGCCCCCCGGCCGGCTGAAGCTTTCTTT
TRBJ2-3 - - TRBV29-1 CSAATDTQYF TGCAGCGCTGCGACAGATACGCAGTATTTT
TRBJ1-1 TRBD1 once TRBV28 CASSLGQGDTEAFF TGTGCCAGCAGTTTGGGGCAGGGGGACACTGAAGCTTTCTTT
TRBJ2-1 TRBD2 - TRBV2 CASSGTSGRGGEQFF TGTGCCAGCAGTGGTACTAGCGGGAGGGGAGGTGAGCAGTTCTTC
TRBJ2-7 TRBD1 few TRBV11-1 CASSPNRRDSYEQYF TGTGCCAGCAGCCCAAACCGCCGGGACAGCTACGAGCAGTACTTC
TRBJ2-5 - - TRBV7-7 CASSSPGSGETQYF TGTGCTAGCAGCTCCCCGGGATCCGGGGAGACCCAGTACTTC
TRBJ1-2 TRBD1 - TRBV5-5 CASSPNPGGEGGYTF TGTGCCAGCAGCCCGAACCCAGGGGGCGAAGGCGGCTACACCTTC
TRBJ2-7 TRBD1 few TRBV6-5 CASSYSRQGAGEQYF TGTGCCAGCAGTTACTCGCGACAGGGGGCGGGCGAGCAGTACTTC
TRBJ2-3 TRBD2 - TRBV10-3 CAISNQLAGGTDTQYF TGTGCCATCAGTAACCAACTAGCGGGGGGTACAGATACGCAGTATTTT
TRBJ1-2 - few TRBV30 CAWSRPWGGNGYTF TGTGCCTGGAGTCGCCCCTGGGGGGGCAATGGCTACACCTTC
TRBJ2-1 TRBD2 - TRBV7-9 CASSLAVAGGPNEQFF TGTGCCAGCAGCTTAGCGGTAGCGGGGGGGCCGAATGAGCAGTTCTTC
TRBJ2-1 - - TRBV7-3 CASSQYGSHEQFF TGTGCCAGCAGCCAATACGGTTCCCATGAGCAGTTCTTC
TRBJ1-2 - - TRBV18 CASSLDGLRNAGNNGYTF TGTGCCAGCTCACTAGATGGGCTCCGCAATGCGGGGAATAATGGCTACACCTTC
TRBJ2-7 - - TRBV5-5 CASSLPPAYEQYF TGTGCCAGCAGCTTGCCCCCCGCCTACGAGCAGTACTTC
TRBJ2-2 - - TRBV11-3 CASSKMSSWNTGELFF TGTGCCAGCAGCAAAATGTCAAGCTGGAACACCGGGGAGCTGTTTTTT
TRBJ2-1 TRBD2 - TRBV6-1 CASSEGTSGGAVSSYNEQFF TGTGCCAGCAGTGAAGGGACTAGCGGGGGGGCGGTGTCCTCCTACAATGAGCAGTTCTTC
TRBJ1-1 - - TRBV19 CASSIEVTGDSMNTEAFF TGTGCCAGTAGTATAGAGGTAACAGGTGACTCCATGAACACTGAAGCTTTCTTT
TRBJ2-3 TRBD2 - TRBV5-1 CASSLGTSGIGDTQYF TGCGCCAGCAGCTTGGGGACTAGCGGGATCGGAGATACGCAGTATTTT
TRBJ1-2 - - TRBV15 CATSSSGTAFSNYGYTF TGTGCCACCAGCAGCTCCGGGACGGCTTTCTCTAACTATGGCTACACCTTC
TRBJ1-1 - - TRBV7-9 CASSFSGTNTEAFF TGTGCCAGCAGCTTTAGCGGTACGAACACTGAAGCTTTCTTT
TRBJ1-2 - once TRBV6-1 CASSRAANYGYTF TGTGCCAGCAGTCGGGCAGCCAACTATGGCTACACCTTC
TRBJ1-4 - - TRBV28 CASSSWDISTNEKLFF TGTGCCAGCAGTTCGTGGGACATTTCAACTAATGAAAAACTGTTTTTT
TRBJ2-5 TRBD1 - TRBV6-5 CASSSSRDRGGETQYF TGTGCCAGCAGTTCATCCCGAGACAGGGGAGGAGAGACCCAGTACTTC
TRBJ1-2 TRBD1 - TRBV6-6 CASSQLTGGYGYTF TGTGCCAGCAGCCAACTAACAGGGGGCTATGGCTACACCTTC
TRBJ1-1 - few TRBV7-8 CASSLDRVMNTEAFF TGTGCCAGCAGCTTAGATCGGGTTATGAACACTGAAGCTTTCTTT
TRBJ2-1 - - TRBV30 CAWSRDNEQFF TGTGCCTGGAGTAGGGACAATGAGCAGTTCTTC
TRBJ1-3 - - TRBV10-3 CAISDSGGGNTIYF TGTGCCATCAGTGACTCGGGCGGAGGAAACACCATATATTTT
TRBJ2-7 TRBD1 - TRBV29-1 CSVKGDRGGEQYF TGCAGCGTTAAGGGGGACAGGGGAGGCGAGCAGTACTTC
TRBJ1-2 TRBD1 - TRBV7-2 CASSGGTVNYGYTF TGTGCCAGCAGCGGGGGGACAGTTAACTATGGCTACACCTTC
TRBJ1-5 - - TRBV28 CASSTTPMFILNQPQHF TGTGCCAGCAGTACAACTCCCATGTTTATCCTAAATCAGCCCCAGCATTTT